A single sample gave rise to the 2 T cell receptor beta chains below, sequenced in a study of T cell responses to AZD1222 COVID-19 vaccine (dated by TCRdb to the early 2020s). The time point label, read with the paper, signifies: baseline before first vaccination. Libraries came from the immunoSEQ multiplex PCR assay. This is the immuneACCESS table as TCRdb keeps it, with only in-frame sequences that have V and J called. A part of the clones is gone; compared with another copy, unresolved V genes explain less than half, and the rest is unexplained. The sample has 65,000 to 70,000 clones on record, 85% to 90% of them singletons. Jointly, the top ten make up 7.8% of the sample. Specimen: peripheral blood, collected on day 0 of AZD1222 vaccination. The receptors derive from an adult in good health.

The genes are TRBV12-5 and TRBJ1-1; D gene ambiguous. The germline V gene has CDR1 LGHNT and CDR2 FRNRAP. Trimming shortened V by 2 bases and J by 3 bases, and 19 bases separated the two germline ends. The CDR3 contains 17 residues. The CDR3, as DNA: TGTGCTAGTGGTTTGACGGCGGTTTGGGCCCCCTACACTGAAGCTTTCTTT. Protein: CASGLTAVWAPYTEAFF.

This clone was seen a single time. This chain joins TRBV6-4 and TRBJ2-2, with 11 bases identical to TRBD2. Germline V CDR1 and CDR2: MRHNA, SNTAGT. After removal of 3 bases from V and 3 bases from J, the junction contained 0 bases not matched to a gene. The CDR3 totals 15 residues. The CDR3 here is CASSELAGDTGELFF. The CDR3 DNA reads as TGTGCCAGCAGTGAACTAGCGGGAGACACCGGGGAGCTGTTTTTT.